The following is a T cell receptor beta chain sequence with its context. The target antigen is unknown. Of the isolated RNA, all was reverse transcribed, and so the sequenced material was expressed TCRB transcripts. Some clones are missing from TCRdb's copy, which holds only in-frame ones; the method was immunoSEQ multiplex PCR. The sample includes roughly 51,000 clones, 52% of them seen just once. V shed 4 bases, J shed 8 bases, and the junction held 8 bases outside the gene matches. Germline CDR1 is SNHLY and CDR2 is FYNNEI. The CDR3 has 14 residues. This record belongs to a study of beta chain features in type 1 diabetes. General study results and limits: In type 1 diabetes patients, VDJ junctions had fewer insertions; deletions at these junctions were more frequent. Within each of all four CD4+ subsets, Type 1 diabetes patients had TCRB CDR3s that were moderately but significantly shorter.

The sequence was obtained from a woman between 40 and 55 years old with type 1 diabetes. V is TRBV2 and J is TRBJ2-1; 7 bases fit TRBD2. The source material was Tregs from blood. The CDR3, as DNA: TGTGCCAGCAGTGGGACTAGGGAGAAAGATGAGCAGTTCTTC. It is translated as CASSGTREKDEQFF.